The sequence of this T cell receptor (beta chain) was determined in a study of blood T cells in healthy people across ages. Using a J-beta primer mix together with a sample-barcoded 5' primer, a second PCR was run for 7 to 11 cycles. Every individual sample yielded 2.5 million or more paired-end reads (each containing CDR3). TCRdb independently ran MiXCR on the 5' RACE reads; one entry per CDR3 protein. The sample carries hundreds of thousands of distinct CDR3 sequences, around 42% recorded once. Study-wide results and limits: Long-lived donors carried more naive CD4+ cells and greater diversity than aged donors. Per million T cells, the diversity of TCR beta decreased roughly linearly as age advanced.

Note on this clonotype: Its specificity is not known.

Germline values: CDR1 SGHTA, CDR2 FQGNSA. Between the trimmed V and J ends, which lost 1 base and 8 bases, there was a span of 8 bases. CDR3 length equals 12 residues. The TCR originated in a man between 60 and 75 years old in good health. The sample comprised blood. The rearrangement uses TRBV7-2 and TRBJ1-2, with D hard to call. The CDR3 here is CASSLVVEGYTF. CDR3 DNA sequence: TGTGCCAGCAGCTTAGTGGTGGAGGGCTACACCTTC.